The TCR beta chain under discussion was sequenced for a study of blood T cell repertoires in COVID-19. About the study: Sites in the United States, Italy and Spain provided acute and convalescent COVID-19 samples.

Data came from immunoSEQ multiplex PCR; TCRdb stores just in-frame clones and leaves some out. This sample has around 300,000 clones, with around nine tenths found just once. The ends were cut back, 3 bases at V and 4 bases at J, with 6 bases in the middle. The CDR3 contains 12 residues. The chain carries TRBV12-3 or TRBV12-4 and TRBJ1-2; the D is unclear. The origin of this receptor is a man aged 50-59 years with acute or convalescent COVID-19. Sequenced: peripheral blood. The CDR3 sequence: CASSFSFYGYTF. CDR3 DNA: TGTGCCAGCAGTTTCAGTTTCTATGGCTACACCTTC.